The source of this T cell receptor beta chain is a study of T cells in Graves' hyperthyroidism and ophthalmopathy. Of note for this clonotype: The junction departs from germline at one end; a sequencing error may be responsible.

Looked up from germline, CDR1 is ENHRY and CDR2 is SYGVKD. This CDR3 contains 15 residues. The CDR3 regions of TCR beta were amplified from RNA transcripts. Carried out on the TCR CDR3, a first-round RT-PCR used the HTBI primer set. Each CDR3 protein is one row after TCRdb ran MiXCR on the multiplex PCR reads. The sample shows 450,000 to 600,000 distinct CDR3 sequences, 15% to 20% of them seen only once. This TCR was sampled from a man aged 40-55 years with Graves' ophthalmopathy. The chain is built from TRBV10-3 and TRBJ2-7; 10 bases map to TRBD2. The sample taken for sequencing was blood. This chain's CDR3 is CAIRVGLASSYGQYF. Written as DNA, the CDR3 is TGTGCCATCAGGGTGGGACTAGCGAGTTCCTACGGGCAGTACTTC.